This T cell receptor beta chain was documented in a study of breast tumors, draining lymph nodes, adjacent tissues. Points from the study as a whole: Compared with lymph nodes, tumors were less diverse; compared with nontumor tissue, more.

TCRdb reprocessed the multiplex PCR reads with MiXCR, giving one entry per CDR3 protein. Among some 120,000 distinct CDR3 sequences listed, over 20% were seen once. This clonotype was recorded many times. The antigen is unknown. Breast cancer patients provided tissue from their axillary draining lymph nodes. The V gene's germline CDR1 is GTSNPN and CDR2 SVGIG (reference sequence). V lost 1 base, J lost 13 bases, and 14 bases lay in between. CDR3 length: 12 residues. The V and J genes are TRBV30 and TRBJ2-1; weak D call: TRBD2 (6 bases). The clonotype originates from a female donor with breast cancer. Some clones in this sample may be carry-over from other donors' samples. The sample taken for sequencing was axillary lymph node tissue. CDR3 residues: CAWSGERVPQFF. The CDR3 bases are TGTGCCTGGAGTGGGGAGCGGGTCCCCCAGTTCTTC.